This note documents a single TCR beta chain sequence. One end of the junction fails to match germline, which may point to a read error. The sample belongs to a study of blood T cell repertoires in COVID-19. Study-level background: Donors in the United States, Italy and Spain gave samples during acute or convalescent COVID-19. T cells, B-cell-depleted T cells, or PBMCs provided the cDNA or gDNA that served as material.

Assay used: immunoSEQ multiplex PCR; TCRdb lists only in-frame clones, some missing. This sample has fewer than 120,000 clones, with nearly 90% found just once. The CDR3 sequence is 11 residues long. Germline-derived CDR1 and CDR2 are LGHDT and YNNKEL (reference sequence). The chain has TRBV3-1 (or the pseudogene TRBV3-2) and TRBJ1-2, with 10 bases fitting TRBD1. The receptor comes from a human donor in a cohort sampled during active COVID-19. The specimen sequenced was peripheral blood. Written as DNA, the CDR3 is TGTGCCAGCAGCCAACTAGGGACAGGGGCCTTC. It encodes CASSQLGTGAF.